This passage covers 15 T cell receptor beta chains from one sample sequenced in a study of CD8 T cells in Susac syndrome. Reverse transcription of roughly 0.5 to 1 ug RNA was carried out with random hexamers. Each CDR3 protein gets one entry after TCRdb re-called the immunoSEQ multiplex PCR reads with MiXCR. The repertoire consists of around 180,000 distinct CDR3 sequences, with roughly 95% occurring once and the leading ten covering 0.093%. Sequenced input: CD4+ T cells from PBMCs. These receptors originate from a human donor with multiple sclerosis.

The chain employs TRBV12-3 or TRBV12-4 and TRBJ2-3; 8 nucleotides agree with TRBD1. Trimming took 5 bases from V and 5 from J; bases not matched to a gene: 9. The length of the CDR3 is 15 residues. The chain's CDR3 is CASSRSGTGGDTQYF. The CDR3 nucleotides read TGTGCCAGCAGTCGATCCGGGACAGGAGGAGATACGCAGTATTTT.

The chain joins TRBV6-2 or TRBV6-3 to TRBJ2-7; a possible D gene is TRBD1 (6 bases). Trimming pared 6 bases from V and 2 bases from J, leaving 8 bases between. CDR3 length: 12 amino acids. Germline lookup yields CDR1 MNHEY and CDR2 SVGEGT. This chain's CDR3 is CASSRTAYEQYF. The CDR3 DNA reads TGTGCCAGCAGCCGGACAGCCTACGAGCAGTACTTC.

The chain carries TRBV5-4 and TRBJ1-2, with D maybe TRBD1 (5 bases). This CDR3 is 14 amino acids long. V lost 0 bases and J lost 3, with 9 bases in between. Per germline, CDR1 SGHNT and CDR2 YYREEE (reference sequence). CDR3 nucleotides: TGTGCCAGCAGCTTGGACACGGGGGACTATGGCTACACCTTC. It is translated as CASSLDTGDYGYTF. Full variable domain (missing parts from reference TRBV5-4 and TRBJ1-2): ETGVTQSPTHLIKTRGQQVTLRCSSQSGHNTVSWYQQALGQGPQFIFQYYREEENGRGNFPPRFSGLQFPNYSSELNVNALELDDSALYLCASSLDTGDYGYTFGSGTRLTVV.

The chain uses TRBV6-5 and TRBJ1-1; D call uncertain. Germline loops: CDR1 MNHEY, CDR2 SVGAGI. Trimming pared 5 bases from V and 1 base from J, leaving 11 bases between. The CDR3 sequence is 14 residues long. The CDR3: CASSGSRTNTEAFF. The CDR3 DNA reads TGTGCCAGCAGTGGCTCCAGGACGAACACTGAAGCTTTCTTT.

V usage is TRBV7-9 and J usage is TRBJ2-3; D is unresolved. Germline V gene data show CDR1 as SEHNR and CDR2 as FQNEAQ (reference sequence). CDR3 length: 17 amino acids. Deletions cut 6 bases from V and 2 bases from J, with 21 bases between. This chain's CDR3 is CASSPPPWGKSTDTQYF. In nucleotides, the CDR3 is TGTGCCAGCAGTCCCCCCCCGTGGGGTAAATCCACAGATACGCAGTATTTT. Drawing the rest from reference TRBV7-9 and TRBJ2-3, the complete variable domain is DTGVSQNPRHKITKRGQNVTFRCDPISEHNRLYWYRQTLGQGPEFLTYFQNEAQLEKSRLLSDRFSAERPKGSFSTLEIQRTEQGDSAMYLCASSPPPWGKSTDTQYFGPGTRLTVL.

The rearrangement links TRBV30 to TRBJ2-3; a possible D gene is TRBD1 (6 bases). With 5 bases removed from V and 3 bases from J, the gap between germline ends came to 15 bases. This CDR3 region has 14 residues. The germline CDR1 and CDR2 sequences are GTSNPN and SVGIG (reference sequence). The CDR3 DNA reads as TGTGCCTGGGGGGGCCCGACGGAGACAGATACGCAGTATTTT. Protein: CAWGGPTETDTQYF.

The V gene is TRBV27, the J gene TRBJ1-6; D is possibly TRBD1 (6 bases). CDR3 size: 15 residues. V was shortened by 6 bases and J by 10 bases, with 19 bases between the two germline ends. Per germline, CDR1 MNHEY and CDR2 SMNVEV (reference sequence). The CDR3: CASRGLGGHNSPLHF. The CDR3 DNA reads as TGTGCCAGCAGAGGGCTCGGGGGGCACAACTCACCCCTCCACTTT.

This clonotype was observed a single time. V is TRBV27 and J is TRBJ2-3, with TRBD2 as a possible D gene (7 bases). This CDR3 spans 14 amino acids. V was pared by 6 bases and J by 2 bases, with 12 bases between. In germline, CDR1 is MNHEY, CDR2 SMNVEV (reference sequence). The CDR3 region is CASREGGFTDTQYF. CDR3 DNA: TGTGCCAGCAGAGAGGGGGGGTTCACAGATACGCAGTATTTT.

This chain links TRBV3-1 with TRBJ2-3, with 8 bases aligning to TRBD1. The CDR3 is made up of 16 amino acids. CDR1 is LGHDT and CDR2 is YNNKEL in the germline V gene (reference sequence). The V and J ends lost 2 bases and 5 bases, in that order; junction bases with no gene match: 9. CDR3 sequence reads: CASSQSRTGWLDTQYF. The CDR3 DNA is TGTGCCAGCAGCCAATCCCGGACAGGGTGGTTAGATACGCAGTATTTT.

This chain connects TRBV5-1 to TRBJ2-1, with D possibly being TRBD2 (6 bases). The V end was cut by 2 bases, the J end by 9 bases, with 18 bases between. Germline lookup yields CDR1 SGHRS and CDR2 YFSETQ. The CDR3 covers 15 residues. The CDR3 DNA follows: TGCGCCAGCAGCTTTGTCGGCGGCGGCGGGGCTGAGCAGTTCTTC. It is translated as CASSFVGGGGAEQFF.

The rearrangement uses TRBV30 and TRBJ2-1; 7 bases match TRBD1. The CDR3 length is 17 residues. With 0 bases clipped from V and 7 bases from J, the junction kept 15 bases outside the gene matches. Germline CDR1 GTSNPN, CDR2 SVGIG (reference sequence). The CDR3 region has the DNA TGTGCCTGGAGTGTAGGATCCGGGACAGTCGGGTTGAATGAGCAGTTCTTC. Residues: CAWSVGSGTVGLNEQFF.

This chain's CDR3 is CASSSRLAGLRGDTQYF. CDR3 nucleotides: TGTGCCAGCAGTTCCCGACTAGCGGGGCTCCGGGGAGATACGCAGTATTTT. The chain has TRBV27 and TRBJ2-3; 11 nucleotides line up with TRBD2. The CDR3 consists of 17 residues. CDR1 is MNHEY, CDR2 SMNVEV, per germline (reference sequence). The junction had 11 bases not matched to a gene; V was cut back by 4 bases and J by 5 bases.

J is TRBJ2-7 and V is TRBV6-2 or TRBV6-3; D is ambiguous. V gave up 6 bases and J gave up 4 bases, with 10 bases separating them. The CDR3 runs 12 residues. The germline CDR1 and CDR2 sequences are MNHEY and SVGEGT. The chain's CDR3 is CASSHVPYEQYF. The CDR3 DNA sequence: TGTGCCAGCAGCCATGTCCCGTACGAGCAGTACTTC.

This chain joins TRBV3-1 and TRBJ2-7, with TRBD1 as a possible D gene (6 bases). The CDR3 is made up of 14 amino acids. The V end lost 2 bases, the J end lost 4 bases, and 12 bases lay between the germline ends. CDR1 LGHDT and CDR2 YNNKEL come from the germline V gene (reference sequence). The CDR3, as DNA: TGTGCCAGCAGCCAATTTACCGGACAGTACGAGCAGTACTTC. Translation gives CASSQFTGQYEQYF.

The rearrangement joins TRBV20-1 to TRBJ1-1; D gene ambiguous. Germline V lookup: CDR1 DFQATT, CDR2 SNEGSKA (reference sequence). The CDR3 contains 12 residues. V was cut by 3 bases and J by 1 base, with 6 bases left in between. Here the CDR3 reads CSASARNTEAFF. The CDR3 region has the DNA TGCAGTGCTAGTGCCAGGAACACTGAAGCTTTCTTT.